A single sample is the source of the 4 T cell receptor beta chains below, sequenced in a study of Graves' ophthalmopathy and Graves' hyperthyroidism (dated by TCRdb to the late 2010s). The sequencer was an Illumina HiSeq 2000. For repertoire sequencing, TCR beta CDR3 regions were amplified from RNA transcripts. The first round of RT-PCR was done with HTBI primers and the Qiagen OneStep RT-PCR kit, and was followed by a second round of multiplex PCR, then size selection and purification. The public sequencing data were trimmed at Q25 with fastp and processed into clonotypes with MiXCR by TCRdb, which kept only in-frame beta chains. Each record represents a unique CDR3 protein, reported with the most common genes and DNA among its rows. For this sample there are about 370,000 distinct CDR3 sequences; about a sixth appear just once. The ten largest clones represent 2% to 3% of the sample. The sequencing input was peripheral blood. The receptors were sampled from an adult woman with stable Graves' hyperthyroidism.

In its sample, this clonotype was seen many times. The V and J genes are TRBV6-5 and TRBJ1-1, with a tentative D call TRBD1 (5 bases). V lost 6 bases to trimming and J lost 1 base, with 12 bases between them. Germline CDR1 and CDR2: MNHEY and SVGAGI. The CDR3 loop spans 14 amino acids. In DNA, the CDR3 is TGTGCCAGCAGACGGGGCCGGGGGAACACTGAAGCTTTCTTT. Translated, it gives CASRRGRGNTEAFF.

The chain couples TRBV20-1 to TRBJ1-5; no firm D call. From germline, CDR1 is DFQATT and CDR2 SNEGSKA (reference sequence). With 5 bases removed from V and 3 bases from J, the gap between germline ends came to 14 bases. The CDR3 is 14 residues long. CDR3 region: CSAAHRADNQPQHF. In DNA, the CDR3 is TGCAGTGCTGCCCACCGGGCCGACAATCAGCCCCAGCATTTT.

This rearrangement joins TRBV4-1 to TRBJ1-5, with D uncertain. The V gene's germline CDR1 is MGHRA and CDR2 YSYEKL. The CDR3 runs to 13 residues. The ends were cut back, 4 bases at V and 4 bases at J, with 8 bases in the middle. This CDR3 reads CASSRVGNQPQHF. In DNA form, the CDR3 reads TGCGCCAGCAGCCGAGTGGGGAATCAGCCCCAGCATTTT.

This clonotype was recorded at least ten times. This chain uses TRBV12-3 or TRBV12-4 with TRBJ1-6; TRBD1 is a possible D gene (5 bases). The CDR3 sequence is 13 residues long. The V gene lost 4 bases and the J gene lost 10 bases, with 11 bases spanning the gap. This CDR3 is CASSYEGRSPLHF. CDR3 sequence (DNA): TGTGCCAGCAGTTATGAGGGGCGGTCACCCCTCCACTTT.